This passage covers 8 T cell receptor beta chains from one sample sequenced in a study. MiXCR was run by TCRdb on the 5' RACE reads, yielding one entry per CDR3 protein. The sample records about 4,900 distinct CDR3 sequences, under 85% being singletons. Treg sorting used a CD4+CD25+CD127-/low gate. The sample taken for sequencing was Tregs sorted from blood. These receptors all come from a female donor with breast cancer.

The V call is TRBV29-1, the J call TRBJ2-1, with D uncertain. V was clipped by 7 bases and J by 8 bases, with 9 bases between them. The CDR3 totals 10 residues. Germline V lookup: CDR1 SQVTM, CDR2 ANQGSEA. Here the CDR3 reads CSGAGHEQFF. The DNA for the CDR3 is TGCAGCGGGGCTGGCCATGAGCAGTTCTTC.

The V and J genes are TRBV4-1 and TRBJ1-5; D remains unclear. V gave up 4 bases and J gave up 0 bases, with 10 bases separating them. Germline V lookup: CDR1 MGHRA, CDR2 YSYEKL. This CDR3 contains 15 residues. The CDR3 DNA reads TGCGCCAGCAGCCCCCGAATAGTTAGCAATCAGCCCCAGCATTTT. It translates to CASSPRIVSNQPQHF.

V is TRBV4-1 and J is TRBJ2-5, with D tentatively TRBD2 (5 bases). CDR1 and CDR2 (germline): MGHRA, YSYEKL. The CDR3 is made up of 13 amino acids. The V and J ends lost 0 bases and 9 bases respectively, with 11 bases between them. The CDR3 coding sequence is TGCGCCAGCAGCCAAGATTGGTTCGGGGCCCAGTACTTC. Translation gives CASSQDWFGAQYF.

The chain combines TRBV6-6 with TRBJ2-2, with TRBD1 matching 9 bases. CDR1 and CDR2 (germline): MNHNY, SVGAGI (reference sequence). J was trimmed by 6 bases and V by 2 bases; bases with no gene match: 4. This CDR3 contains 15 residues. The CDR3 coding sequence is TGTGCCAGCAGTTACGGACAGGGGCCCCCCGGGGAGCTGTTTTTT. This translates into CASSYGQGPPGELFF.

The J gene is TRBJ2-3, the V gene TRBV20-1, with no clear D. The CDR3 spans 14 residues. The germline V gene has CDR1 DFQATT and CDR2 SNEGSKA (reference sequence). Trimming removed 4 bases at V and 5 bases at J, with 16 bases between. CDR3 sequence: CSANPVGALDTQYF. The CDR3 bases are TGCAGTGCTAACCCCGTGGGTGCCCTAGATACGCAGTATTTT.

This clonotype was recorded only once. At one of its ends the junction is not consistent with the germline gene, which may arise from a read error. CDR3 sequence (DNA): TGTGCCAGCAGTAACTCGATAGTAGATGAGCAGTTCTTC. As protein: CASSNSIVDEQFF. The chain links TRBV6-5 to TRBJ2-1; no firm D call. The germline gives CDR1 MNHEY, CDR2 SVGAGI. The CDR3 has 13 residues.

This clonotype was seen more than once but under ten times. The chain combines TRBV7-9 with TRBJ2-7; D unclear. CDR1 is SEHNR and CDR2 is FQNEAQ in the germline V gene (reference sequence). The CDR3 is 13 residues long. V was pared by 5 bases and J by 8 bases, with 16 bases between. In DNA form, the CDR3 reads TGTGCCAGCAGCCCACGCGACGGGCTTAAGCAGTACTTC. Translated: CASSPRDGLKQYF.

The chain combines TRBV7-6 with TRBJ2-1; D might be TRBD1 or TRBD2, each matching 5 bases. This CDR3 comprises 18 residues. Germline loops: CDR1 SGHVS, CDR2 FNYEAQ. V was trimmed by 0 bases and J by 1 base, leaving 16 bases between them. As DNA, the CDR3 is TGTGCCAGCAGCTTAGCGGGACCCTTTTTGAATTCCTACAATGAGCAGTTCTTC. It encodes CASSLAGPFLNSYNEQFF.